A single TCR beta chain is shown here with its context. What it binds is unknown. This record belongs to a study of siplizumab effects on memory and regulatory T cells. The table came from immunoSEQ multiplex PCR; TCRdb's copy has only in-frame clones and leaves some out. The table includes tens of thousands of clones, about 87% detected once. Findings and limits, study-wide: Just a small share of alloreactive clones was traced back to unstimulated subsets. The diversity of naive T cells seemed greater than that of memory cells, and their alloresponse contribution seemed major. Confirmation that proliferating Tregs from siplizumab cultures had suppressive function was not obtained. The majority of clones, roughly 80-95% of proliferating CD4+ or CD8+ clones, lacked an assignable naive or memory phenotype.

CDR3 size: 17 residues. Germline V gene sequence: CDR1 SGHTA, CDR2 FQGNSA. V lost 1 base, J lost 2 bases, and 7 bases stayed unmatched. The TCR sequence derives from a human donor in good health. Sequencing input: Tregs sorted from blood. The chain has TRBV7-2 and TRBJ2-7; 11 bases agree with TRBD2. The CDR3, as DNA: TGTGCCAGCAGCTTAGGGGCTAGCGGGGGGAGGCCCTACGAGCAGTACTTC. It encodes CASSLGASGGRPYEQYF.